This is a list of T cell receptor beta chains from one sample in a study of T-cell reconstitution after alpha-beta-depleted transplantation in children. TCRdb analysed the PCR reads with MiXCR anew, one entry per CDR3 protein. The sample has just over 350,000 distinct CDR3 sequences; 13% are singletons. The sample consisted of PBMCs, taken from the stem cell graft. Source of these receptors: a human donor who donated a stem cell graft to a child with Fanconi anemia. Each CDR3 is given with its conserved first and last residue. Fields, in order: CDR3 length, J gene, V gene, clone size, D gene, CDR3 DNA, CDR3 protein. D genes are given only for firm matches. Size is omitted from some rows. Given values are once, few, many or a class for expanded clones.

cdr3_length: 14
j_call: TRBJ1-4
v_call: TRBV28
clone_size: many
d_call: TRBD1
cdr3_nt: TGTGCCAGCAGTTTAACAGGGGCGACTGAAAAACTGTTTTTT
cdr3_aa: CASSLTGATEKLFF

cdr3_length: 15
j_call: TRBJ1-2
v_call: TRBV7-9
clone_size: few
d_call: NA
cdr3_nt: TGTGCCAGCCGCGTGGAGGGGGAGACCAACTATGGCTACACCTTC
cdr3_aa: CASRVEGETNYGYTF

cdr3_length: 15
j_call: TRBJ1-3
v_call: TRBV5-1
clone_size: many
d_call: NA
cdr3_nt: TGCGCCAGCAGCTTGGTTGGGGGCGACGGAAACACCATATATTTT
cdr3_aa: CASSLVGGDGNTIYF

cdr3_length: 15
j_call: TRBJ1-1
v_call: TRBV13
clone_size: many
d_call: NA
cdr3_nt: TGTGCCAGCAGCTTAGATCCATTGGCTAACACTGAAGCTTTCTTT
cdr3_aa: CASSLDPLANTEAFF

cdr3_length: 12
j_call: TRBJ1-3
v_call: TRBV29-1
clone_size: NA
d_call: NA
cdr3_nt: TGCAGCGTGACAGGCTATGGAAACACCATATATTTT
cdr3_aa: CSVTGYGNTIYF

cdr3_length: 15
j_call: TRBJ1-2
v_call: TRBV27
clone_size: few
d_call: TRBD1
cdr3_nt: TGTGCCAGCAGTTTCCTCCCGACAGGGGAAAATGGCTACACCTTC
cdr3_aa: CASSFLPTGENGYTF

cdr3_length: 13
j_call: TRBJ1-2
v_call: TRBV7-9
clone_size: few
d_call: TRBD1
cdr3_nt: TGTGCCAGCAGCCTGACAGGGCTGGACGGCTACACCTTC
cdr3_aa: CASSLTGLDGYTF

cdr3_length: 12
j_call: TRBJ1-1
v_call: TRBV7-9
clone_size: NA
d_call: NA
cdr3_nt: TGTGCCAGCAGCTTAGCGCTGGATACCGCTTTCTTT
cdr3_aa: CASSLALDTAFF

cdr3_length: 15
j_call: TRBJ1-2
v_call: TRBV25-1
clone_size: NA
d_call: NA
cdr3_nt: TGTGCCAGCAGTGGCGGGGCGCCTTCTAACTATGGCTACACCTTC
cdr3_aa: CASSGGAPSNYGYTF

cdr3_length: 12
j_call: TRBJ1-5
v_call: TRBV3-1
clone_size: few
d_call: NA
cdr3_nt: TGTGCCAGCAGCCATACGAATCAGCCCCAGCATTTT
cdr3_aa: CASSHTNQPQHF

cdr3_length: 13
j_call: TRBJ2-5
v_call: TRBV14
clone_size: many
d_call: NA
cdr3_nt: TGTGCCAGCAGCCAAGATGAGGGGGAGACCCAGTACTTC
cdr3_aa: CASSQDEGETQYF

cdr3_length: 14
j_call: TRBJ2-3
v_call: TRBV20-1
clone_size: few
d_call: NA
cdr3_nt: TGCAGTGCTAGAGGGCTAGCATGGACAGATACGCAGTATTTT
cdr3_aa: CSARGLAWTDTQYF

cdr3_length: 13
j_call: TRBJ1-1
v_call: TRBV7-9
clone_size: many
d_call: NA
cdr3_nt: TGTGCCAGCAAGCAGAACTTGAACACTGAAGCTTTCTTT
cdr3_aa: CASKQNLNTEAFF

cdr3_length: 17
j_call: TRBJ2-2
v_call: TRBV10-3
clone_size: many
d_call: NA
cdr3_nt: TGTGCCATCAGTGAGTTAATGGGACATACAGTACCCGGGGAGCTGTTTTTT
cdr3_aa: CAISELMGHTVPGELFF

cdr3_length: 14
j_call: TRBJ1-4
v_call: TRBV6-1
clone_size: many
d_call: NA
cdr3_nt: TGTGCCAGCAGTGACGGGGGCTGGGGCGAAAAACTGTTTTTT
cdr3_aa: CASSDGGWGEKLFF

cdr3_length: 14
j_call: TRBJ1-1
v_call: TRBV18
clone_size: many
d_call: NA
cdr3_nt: TGTGCCAGCTCACCAAATGGGGGCGGCACTGAAGCTTTCTTT
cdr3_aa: CASSPNGGGTEAFF

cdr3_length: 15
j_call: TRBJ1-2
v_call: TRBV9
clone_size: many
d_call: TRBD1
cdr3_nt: TGTGCCAGCAGCGTAGATACAGTGGGGACAGGGCGCTACACCTTC
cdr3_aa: CASSVDTVGTGRYTF

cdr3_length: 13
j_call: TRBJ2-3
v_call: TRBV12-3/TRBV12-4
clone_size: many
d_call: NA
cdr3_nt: TGTGCCAGCATCCAACAGGGCACAGATACGCAGTATTTT
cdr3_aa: CASIQQGTDTQYF